The clone carrying this T cell receptor (beta chain) was detected a few times. Original handling: Samples held a median of around 92,000 TCRs, range about 23,224–700,000. TCRdb itself ran the 5' RACE reads through MiXCR, one entry per CDR3 protein. The V and J calls were not made by the authors but by TCRdb's processing. The sample consists of about 81,000 distinct CDR3 sequences, about 16% of them appearing once. In germline, CDR1 is SQVTM, CDR2 ANQGSEA. The V gene lost 4 bases and the J gene lost 2 bases, with 8 bases spanning the gap. CDR3 length: 12 residues. This specimen comes from a study of human T cells and chemical hapten exposure. Study-level information: TCR yields per sample varied mostly from small pooled library volume differences.

Unfractionated whole blood yielded total RNA. The chain uses TRBV29-1 and TRBJ1-1; D remains unclear. The source is a female donor in good health. This chain's CDR3 is CSVGITNTEAFF. Written as DNA, the CDR3 is TGCAGCGTTGGAATTACTAACACTGAAGCTTTCTTT.